These 32 T cell receptor beta chains were sequenced from one sample in a study of T-cell memory formation after mild COVID-19. TCRdb processed the 5' RACE reads anew with MiXCR; each CDR3 protein has one entry. The repertoire holds roughly 350,000 distinct CDR3 sequences, with 20% to 25% as singletons. What was sequenced was PBMCs or a T cell subset sorted from them (not recorded which). These receptors were collected from an adult woman who had mild COVID-19 (a few samples of this study predate the infection). Cell type and time point are not known.

The chain has TRBV7-8 and TRBJ2-1, with D tentatively TRBD1 (5 bases). V was trimmed by 4 bases and J by 9 bases, leaving 10 bases between them. The V gene's germline CDR1 is SGHVS and CDR2 FQNEAQ. The CDR3 has 12 amino acids. In DNA form, the CDR3 reads TGTGCCAGCAGCTCCCTTCAGGGTGAGCAGTTCTTC. Residues: CASSSLQGEQFF. The full variable domain, its missing parts supplied by reference TRBV7-8 and TRBJ2-1, is GAGVSQSPRYKVAKRGQDVALRCDPISGHVSLFWYQQALGQGPEFLTYFQNEAQLDKSGLPSDRFFAERPEGSVSTLKIQRTQQEDSAVYLCASSSLQGEQFFGPGTRLTVL.

This clonotype was counted a few times. The J gene is TRBJ2-7, the V gene TRBV20-1; D is possibly TRBD1 (6 bases). The germline gives CDR1 DFQATT, CDR2 SNEGSKA (reference sequence). This CDR3 is built from 13 residues. V dropped 3 bases and J dropped 3 bases, with 12 bases sitting between them. The chain's CDR3 is CSARDRALYEQYF. The CDR3 DNA is TGCAGTGCTAGGGACAGAGCCCTCTACGAGCAGTACTTC.

This clonotype has ten or more counts. The chain employs TRBV5-1 and TRBJ2-7; D is possibly TRBD1 or TRBD2 (6 bases each). The CDR3 has 15 amino acids. V dropped 1 base and J dropped 6 bases, with 17 bases sitting between them. CDR1 SGHRS and CDR2 YFSETQ come from the germline V gene. The DNA of the CDR3 is TGCGCCAGCAGCTTGACGTTTCGGTCGGGGGCCGAGCAGTACTTC. Translation: CASSLTFRSGAEQYF.

This clonotype was counted between two and nine times. The chain uses TRBV4-2 and TRBJ2-1, with D tentatively TRBD2 (6 bases). Trimming took off 0 bases at V and 10 bases at J, with 25 bases between the two ends. The germline V gene encodes CDR1 LGHNA and CDR2 YNFKEQ. This CDR3 spans 18 amino acids. The CDR3 protein is CASSQDLYSGTRFNEQFF. CDR3 DNA sequence: TGTGCCAGCAGCCAAGATCTGTATAGCGGAACCCGGTTTAACGAGCAGTTCTTC.

This clonotype was detected a few times. The chain uses TRBV7-8 and TRBJ2-7, with TRBD1 matching over 7 bases. The CDR3 runs to 15 residues. V was pared by 1 base and J by 2 bases, with 5 bases of the junction left unmatched. Germline V CDR1 and CDR2: SGHVS, FQNEAQ. The CDR3 coding sequence is TGTGCCAGCAGCTTAGAGACAGGGCCTGCCTACGAGCAGTACTTC. Amino acids: CASSLETGPAYEQYF.

The J gene is TRBJ2-7, the V gene TRBV7-9; tentative D call: TRBD1 (7 bases). Germline values: CDR1 SEHNR, CDR2 FQNEAQ (reference sequence). Trimming took off 7 bases at V and 6 bases at J, with 16 bases between the two ends. The CDR3 length is 13 residues. The CDR3 reads CASTRGARGEQYF. The DNA for the CDR3 is TGTGCCAGCACCAGGGGGGCTCGGGGCGAGCAGTACTTC.

The rearrangement links TRBV2 to TRBJ1-2, with TRBD1 as a possible D gene (6 bases). Germline loops: CDR1 SNHLY, CDR2 FYNNEI. The ends were cut back, 10 bases at V and 3 bases at J, with 15 bases in the middle. The CDR3 spans 13 residues. In DNA, the CDR3 is TGTGCCACCCAAGGTGGGGGCTACTATGGCTACACCTTC. It translates to CATQGGGYYGYTF.

This clonotype has more than one count but fewer than ten. This rearrangement joins TRBV7-9 to TRBJ1-1; 11 nucleotides agree with TRBD1. The CDR3 covers 16 residues. CDR1 SEHNR and CDR2 FQNEAQ come from the germline V gene (reference sequence). Unmatched junction bases numbered 5, after V lost 5 bases and J lost 0 bases. The CDR3 region is CASSPGQGALNTEAFF. DNA of the CDR3: TGTGCCAGCAGCCCCGGACAGGGGGCCCTGAACACTGAAGCTTTCTTT. Complete variable domain (other parts from reference TRBV7-9 and TRBJ1-1): DTGVSQNPRHKITKRGQNVTFRCDPISEHNRLYWYRQTLGQGPEFLTYFQNEAQLEKSRLLSDRFSAERPKGSFSTLEIQRTEQGDSAMYLCASSPGQGALNTEAFFGQGTRLTVV.

There are a few counts of this clonotype. The genes are TRBV4-2 and TRBJ1-1, with unresolved D. The CDR3 runs to 13 residues. Trimming took 0 bases from V and 3 from J, leaving 5 bases between them. Germline CDR1 reads LGHNA; CDR2 reads YNFKEQ. CDR3 coding DNA: TGTGCCAGCAGCCAAGAGGTGGACACTGAAGCTTTCTTT. Residues: CASSQEVDTEAFF.

This chain links TRBV30 with TRBJ2-2, with 8 bases fitting TRBD2. The CDR3 totals 13 residues. CDR1 and CDR2 from the germline V gene are GTSNPN and SVGIG (reference sequence). V lost 3 bases and J lost 7; bases outside the gene matches: 4. The chain's CDR3 is CAWRSSGVGELFF. The CDR3 DNA reads TGTGCCTGGAGGAGTAGCGGGGTCGGGGAGCTGTTTTTT.

The DNA of the CDR3 is TGCAGTGCTAGATTAGCGGGTCCAGATACGCAGTATTTT. This sequence encodes CSARLAGPDTQYF. The rearrangement joins TRBV20-1 to TRBJ2-3; 7 bases are a match to TRBD2. The CDR3 totals 13 residues. Germline assignment: CDR1 DFQATT and CDR2 SNEGSKA (reference sequence). J gave up 4 bases and V 2 bases, and 3 bases lay outside the gene matches.

This clonotype was counted between two and nine times. The chain links TRBV5-1 to TRBJ2-3, with a tentative D call TRBD1 (5 bases). V lost 3 bases and J 2 bases, leaving 10 bases between the germline ends. The V gene's germline CDR1 is SGHRS and CDR2 YFSETQ. The CDR3 totals 14 residues. The CDR3 DNA reads TGCGCCAGCAGCTCCCAAGGGGCCACAGATACGCAGTATTTT. Its translation is CASSSQGATDTQYF.

In this sample, this clonotype turned up a few times. V usage is TRBV9 and J usage is TRBJ2-1; D is perhaps TRBD2 (5 bases). Germline V gene lookup returns CDR1 SGDLS and CDR2 YYNGEE. The CDR3 runs 15 residues. Trimming left V 0 bases short and J 8 bases short, with 15 bases between. CDR3 coding DNA: TGTGCCAGCAGCGTAGGCGGACTGGAGATGGATGAGCAGTTCTTC. It encodes CASSVGGLEMDEQFF.

This clonotype was detected ten times or more. This chain joins TRBV20-1 and TRBJ2-3, with TRBD2 matching 11 bases. The V segment lost 5 bases and the J segment 2 bases; nucleotides outside the gene matches: 21. Per germline, CDR1 DFQATT and CDR2 SNEGSKA (reference sequence). CDR3 length: 20 amino acids. The CDR3 DNA reads as TGCAGTGCTTCCCTCCCCGGGGGACTAGCGGAGCCCCTGACCACAGATACGCAGTATTTT. Its protein is CSASLPGGLAEPLTTDTQYF.

The chain couples TRBV7-2 to TRBJ2-1; TRBD2 might be the D (6 bases). Germline values: CDR1 SGHTA, CDR2 FQGNSA. The CDR3 contains 14 residues. Trimming stripped 1 base from V and 8 bases from J, with 12 bases between. The CDR3 DNA reads as TGTGCCAGCAGCTTAGAAGGTCGGAGGGATGAGCAGTTCTTC. Translated, it gives CASSLEGRRDEQFF.

This chain links TRBV7-9 with TRBJ2-5; a possible D gene is TRBD1 (6 bases). This CDR3 region has 16 residues. The germline V gene has CDR1 SEHNR and CDR2 FQNEAQ (reference sequence). Trimming removed 0 bases from V and 0 bases from J, with 11 bases in between. CDR3 nucleotide sequence: TGTGCCAGCAGCTTAGCATGGACAGCCTACCAAGAGACCCAGTACTTC. This codes for CASSLAWTAYQETQYF.

The chain couples TRBV5-1 to TRBJ1-2; possible D gene TRBD1, 5 bases. Germline V gene sequence: CDR1 SGHRS, CDR2 YFSETQ. This CDR3 spans 16 amino acids. Trimming left V 4 bases short and J 0 bases short, with 16 bases between. Here the CDR3 reads CASSISFDRANYGYTF. The CDR3 region has the DNA TGCGCCAGCAGCATCTCCTTCGACAGAGCTAACTATGGCTACACCTTC.

J is TRBJ1-5 and V is TRBV12-3 or TRBV12-4; possible D gene TRBD1, 5 bases. The CDR3 runs 14 residues. Trimming shortened V by 6 bases and J by 0 bases, and 9 bases separated the two germline ends. The chain's CDR3 is CASSRQYSNQPQHF. In DNA form, the CDR3 reads TGTGCCAGCAGCCGACAGTATAGCAATCAGCCCCAGCATTTT.

Worth noting for this clonotype: It may be a read error: a sequence one base away is much more abundant. The chain recombines TRBV7-9 with TRBJ1-1; D gene ambiguous. CDR1 is SEHNR and CDR2 is FQNEAQ in the germline V gene (reference sequence). V was trimmed by 1 base and J by 10 bases, leaving 16 bases between them. This CDR3 region has 14 residues. CDR3 region: CASSLGSTPVGAFF. CDR3 DNA sequence: TGTGCCAGCAGCTTAGGCTCGACGCCCGTCGGAGCTTTCTTT.

Ten or more counts support this clonotype. A junction boundary mismatches the germline segment, possibly from a read error. The chain combines TRBV5-1 with TRBJ1-1, with 7 positions matching TRBD1. The CDR3 runs to 14 residues. The germline CDR1 and CDR2 sequences are SGHRS and YFSETQ. CDR3 loop: CASSSQGGGTEAFF. CDR3 bases: TGTGCCAGCAGCTCCCAGGGGGGAGGTACTGAAGCTTTCTTT.

The chain is built from TRBV4-1 and TRBJ2-2; D is undetermined. This CDR3 is built from 15 residues. V lost 4 bases and J 4 bases, leaving 13 bases between the germline ends. The V gene's germline CDR1 is MGHRA and CDR2 YSYEKL. The CDR3 region has the DNA TGCGCCAGCAGCCCAGGTCGTTGGGGCACCGGGGAGCTGTTTTTT. This encodes CASSPGRWGTGELFF.

This chain joins TRBV4-2 and TRBJ2-4, with no clear D. The CDR3 runs 14 residues. V lost 0 bases and J lost 7, with 10 bases in between. The V gene's germline CDR1 is LGHNA and CDR2 YNFKEQ. Written as DNA, the CDR3 is TGTGCCAGCAGCCAAGAGAGAGGAATTAACATTCAGTACTTC. It is translated as CASSQERGINIQYF.

This clonotype was counted between two and nine times. This sequence joins TRBV20-1 and TRBJ2-3; no definite D call. Germline CDR1 DFQATT, CDR2 SNEGSKA (reference sequence). The V gene lost 0 bases and the J gene lost 4 bases, with 8 bases spanning the gap. The CDR3 sequence is 13 residues long. CDR3 nucleotide sequence: TGCAGTGCTAGAGATTTTAAGCCAGATACGCAGTATTTT. Translated: CSARDFKPDTQYF.

This clonotype occurred a few times. The rearrangement links TRBV3-1 to TRBJ2-3; no clear D gene. The CDR3 sequence is 16 residues long. V dropped 1 base and J dropped 2 bases, with 13 bases sitting between them. Per the germline V gene, CDR1 is LGHDT and CDR2 is YNNKEL (reference sequence). CDR3 sequence: CASSQGYSQNTDTQYF. As DNA, the CDR3 is TGTGCCAGCAGCCAAGGCTACAGCCAAAACACAGATACGCAGTATTTT.

This clonotype has a count of ten or more. The CDR3 nucleotides are TGTGCCAGCAGCTTAGCGGTAACCGGGGAGCTGTTTTTT. The encoded protein is CASSLAVTGELFF. The chain is built from TRBV7-6 and TRBJ2-2; D is undetermined. The CDR3 contains 13 residues. Per germline, CDR1 SGHVS and CDR2 FNYEAQ. V gave up 0 bases and J gave up 5 bases, with 4 bases separating them.

The CDR3 reads CASSDHSGGERDYEQYF. The CDR3 DNA follows: TGTGCCAGCAGCGATCATTCAGGGGGCGAGCGGGACTACGAGCAGTACTTC. The chain carries TRBV7-9 and TRBJ2-7; maybe TRBD1 (8 bases). Germline CDR1 is SEHNR and CDR2 is FQNEAQ (reference sequence). Trimming stripped 5 bases from V and 3 bases from J, with 23 bases between. The CDR3 runs to 17 residues.

This clonotype was observed at least ten times. The genes are TRBV12-3 or TRBV12-4 and TRBJ2-7; D uncertain. The CDR3 runs 14 residues. The V gene lost 7 bases and the J gene lost 5 bases, with 18 bases spanning the gap. CDR3 amino acids: CASTFSSGGDEQYF. In DNA, the CDR3 is TGTGCCAGCACTTTCAGTTCGGGTGGTGACGAGCAGTACTTC.

This clonotype was observed a handful of times. V is TRBV7-9 and J is TRBJ1-1; D unresolved. The CDR3 totals 12 residues. The V gene lost 11 bases and the J gene lost 0 bases, with 10 bases spanning the gap. Germline CDR1 and CDR2: SEHNR and FQNEAQ (reference sequence). The CDR3 DNA is TGTGCCGGCCGGACTGTGAACACTGAAGCTTTCTTT. Protein: CAGRTVNTEAFF.

With respect to this clonotype: An end of the junction does not agree with germline; a read error may underlie this. This sequence joins TRBV7-9 and TRBJ2-7; TRBD1 matches at 12 bases. The germline V gene has CDR1 SEHNR and CDR2 FQNEAQ (reference sequence). The CDR3 runs 15 residues. CDR3 sequence reads: CASSLIGGTGGRSDF. The CDR3 DNA sequence: TGTGCCAGCAGCCTAATAGGTGGGACAGGGGGCAGGAGCGACTTC.

The chain combines TRBV9 with TRBJ2-3; D is perhaps TRBD2 (6 bases). The CDR3 has 15 amino acids. The V end lost 3 bases, the J end lost 6 bases, and 17 bases lay between the germline ends. From germline, CDR1 is SGDLS and CDR2 YYNGEE. The CDR3 spells CASSGLSTGDDTQYF. The CDR3 nucleotides are TGTGCCAGCAGCGGCTTATCTACGGGGGATGATACGCAGTATTTT.

The rearrangement links TRBV11-1 to TRBJ2-7; tentatively, D is TRBD1 or TRBD2 (5 bases each). The V and J ends lost 4 bases and 2 bases respectively, with 21 bases between them. This CDR3 comprises 17 residues. Germline CDR1 is SGHAT and CDR2 is FQDESV (reference sequence). The CDR3 bases are TGTGCCAGCAGCTCCTTCCACCGGGACCCGGAGGCCTACGAGCAGTACTTC. This encodes CASSSFHRDPEAYEQYF.

The V gene is TRBV4-3, the J gene TRBJ2-1; TRBD2 matches 11 bases. The germline V gene encodes CDR1 LGHNA and CDR2 YSLEER. Trimming removed 4 bases from V and 5 bases from J; junction bases left unmatched: 13. This CDR3 has 18 residues. CDR3 residues: CASSPYDTSGSPNNEQFF. DNA for the CDR3: TGCGCCAGCAGCCCCTACGATACTAGCGGGAGCCCTAACAATGAGCAGTTCTTC.